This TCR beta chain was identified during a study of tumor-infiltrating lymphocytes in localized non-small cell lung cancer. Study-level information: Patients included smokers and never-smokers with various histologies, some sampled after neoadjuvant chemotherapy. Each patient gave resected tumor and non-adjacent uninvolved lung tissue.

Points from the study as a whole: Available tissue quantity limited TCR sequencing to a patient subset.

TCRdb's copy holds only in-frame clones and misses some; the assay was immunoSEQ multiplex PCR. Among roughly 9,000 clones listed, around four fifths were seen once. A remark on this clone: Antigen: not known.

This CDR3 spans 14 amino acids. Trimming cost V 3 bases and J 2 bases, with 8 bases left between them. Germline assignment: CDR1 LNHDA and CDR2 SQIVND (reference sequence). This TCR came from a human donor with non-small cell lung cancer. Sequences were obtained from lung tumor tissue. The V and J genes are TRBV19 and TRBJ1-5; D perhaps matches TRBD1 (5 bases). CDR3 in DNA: TGTGCCAGTAGTATGTCGGGGGGCAATCAGCCCCAGCATTTT. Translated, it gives CASSMSGGNQPQHF.